These T cell receptor beta chains were read from a single sample in a study of T cells after yellow fever vaccination. TCRdb reprocessed the 5' RACE reads via MiXCR and lists one record per CDR3 protein. Among under 90,000 distinct CDR3 sequences, approximately 7% were seen once, and the ten largest hold 37%. Sequencing was performed on CD8+ T cells sorted from PBMCs, taken about 49 days after the first yellow fever vaccination. Source of these receptors: a man aged 18 to 29 who received the YFV17D yellow fever vaccine. Each CDR3 is given with its conserved first and last residue. Fields, in order: V gene, clone size, D gene, J gene, CDR3 protein, CDR3 DNA. The D gene is left open where the match is weak. Rows may omit the clone size; those that give it use once, few, many or a size class.

v_call: TRBV7-8; clone_size: many; d_call: TRBD2; j_call: TRBJ2-5; cdr3_aa: CASSSSGGAVETQYF; cdr3_nt: TGTGCCAGCAGCTCTAGCGGGGGGGCCGTAGAGACCCAGTACTTC
v_call: TRBV7-2; clone_size: -; d_call: -; j_call: TRBJ1-4; cdr3_aa: CASSLFPGAEGEKLFF; cdr3_nt: TGTGCCAGCAGCTTATTCCCGGGGGCGGAGGGTGAAAAACTGTTTTTT
v_call: TRBV11-2; clone_size: -; d_call: -; j_call: TRBJ2-1; cdr3_aa: CAISLVGNEQFF; cdr3_nt: TGTGCCATCAGCTTAGTGGGTAATGAGCAGTTCTTC
v_call: TRBV28; clone_size: many; d_call: -; j_call: TRBJ2-1; cdr3_aa: CASSPSLQQFF; cdr3_nt: TGTGCCAGCAGTCCTTCGTTGCAGCAGTTCTTC
v_call: TRBV4-2; clone_size: many; d_call: -; j_call: TRBJ2-1; cdr3_aa: CASSQTAGAAEQFF; cdr3_nt: TGTGCCAGCAGCCAAACTGCGGGGGCGGCTGAGCAGTTCTTC
v_call: TRBV29-1; clone_size: -; d_call: TRBD1; j_call: TRBJ1-5; cdr3_aa: CSVTSGDSSNQPQHF; cdr3_nt: TGCAGCGTGACGAGCGGGGACAGTAGCAATCAGCCCCAGCATTTT
v_call: TRBV5-1; clone_size: many; d_call: -; j_call: TRBJ2-6; cdr3_aa: CASSLYRGSGANVLTF; cdr3_nt: TGCGCCAGCAGCTTGTATCGGGGCTCTGGGGCCAACGTCCTGACTTTC
v_call: TRBV6-6; clone_size: -; d_call: -; j_call: TRBJ2-1; cdr3_aa: CASSESGEQLF; cdr3_nt: TGTGCCAGCAGTGAGTCCGGGGAGCAGCTCTTC
v_call: TRBV7-9; clone_size: many; d_call: -; j_call: TRBJ2-7; cdr3_aa: CASSLELDEQYF; cdr3_nt: TGTGCCAGCAGCTTAGAGCTGGACGAGCAGTACTTC
v_call: TRBV4-1; clone_size: many; d_call: TRBD2; j_call: TRBJ2-3; cdr3_aa: CASSQRRGGEGTQYF; cdr3_nt: TGCGCCAGCAGCCAAAGGCGGGGGGGCGAAGGTACGCAGTATTTT
v_call: TRBV19; clone_size: many; d_call: -; j_call: TRBJ2-7; cdr3_aa: CASSETGRGREQYF; cdr3_nt: TGTGCCAGTAGTGAGACAGGGAGGGGGCGCGAGCAGTACTTC
v_call: TRBV29-1; clone_size: many; d_call: -; j_call: TRBJ1-4; cdr3_aa: CSVYSSGKLFF; cdr3_nt: TGCAGCGTGTATTCCAGTGGAAAACTGTTTTTT
v_call: TRBV6-4; clone_size: -; d_call: TRBD2; j_call: TRBJ2-3; cdr3_aa: CARKRGEHTDTKYF; cdr3_nt: TGTGCCAGAAAACGGGGGGAACACACAGATACGAAGTATTTT
v_call: TRBV12-3/TRBV12-4; clone_size: few; d_call: TRBD2; j_call: TRBJ2-5; cdr3_aa: CASSTPRLAGQETQYF; cdr3_nt: TGTGCCAGCAGCACCCCCCGACTAGCGGGGCAAGAGACCCAGTACTTC
v_call: TRBV28; clone_size: few; d_call: -; j_call: TRBJ2-4; cdr3_aa: CASSLWGRPLDKNIQYF; cdr3_nt: TGTGCCAGCAGTTTATGGGGTAGGCCCCTAGACAAAAACATTCAGTACTTC
v_call: TRBV7-9; clone_size: -; d_call: TRBD1; j_call: TRBJ1-1; cdr3_aa: CATKGNRGGTEAFF; cdr3_nt: TGTGCCACCAAAGGAAACAGGGGAGGCACTGAAGCTTTCTTT
v_call: TRBV29-1; clone_size: many; d_call: -; j_call: TRBJ2-1; cdr3_aa: CSVEEEYNEQFF; cdr3_nt: TGCAGCGTTGAAGAGGAGTACAATGAGCAGTTCTTC
v_call: TRBV4-1; clone_size: few; d_call: TRBD2; j_call: TRBJ2-4; cdr3_aa: CASSQPSGGNKNIQYF; cdr3_nt: TGCGCCAGCAGCCAGCCCTCGGGGGGGAACAAAAACATTCAGTACTTC
v_call: TRBV29-1; clone_size: many; d_call: -; j_call: TRBJ2-1; cdr3_aa: CSVCTSPGNEQFF; cdr3_nt: TGCAGCGTTTGCACCTCTCCTGGCAATGAGCAGTTCTTC
v_call: TRBV5-1; clone_size: many; d_call: -; j_call: TRBJ2-3; cdr3_aa: CASSLMTGVADTQYF; cdr3_nt: TGCGCCAGCAGCTTGATGACAGGAGTTGCGGATACGCAGTATTTT
v_call: TRBV3-1; clone_size: many; d_call: -; j_call: TRBJ2-1; cdr3_aa: CASSLVVGNEQFF; cdr3_nt: TGTGCCAGCAGCCTAGTGGTAGGCAATGAGCAGTTCTTC
v_call: TRBV5-1; clone_size: -; d_call: TRBD1; j_call: TRBJ1-5; cdr3_aa: CASSAGQDFGNQPQHF; cdr3_nt: TGCGCCAGCAGCGCGGGACAGGACTTCGGAAATCAGCCCCAGCATTTT
v_call: TRBV6-5; clone_size: -; d_call: -; j_call: TRBJ1-2; cdr3_aa: CASSYLGKSGYTF; cdr3_nt: TGTGCCAGCAGTTACCTCGGGAAGAGTGGCTACACCTTC
v_call: TRBV11-2; clone_size: few; d_call: -; j_call: TRBJ2-5; cdr3_aa: CASSCLRRF; cdr3_nt: TGTGCCAGTTCCTGCCTGAGGCGGTTC
v_call: TRBV7-2; clone_size: many; d_call: -; j_call: TRBJ2-4; cdr3_aa: CASSLFRAAKNIQYF; cdr3_nt: TGTGCCAGCAGCTTATTCAGGGCTGCCAAAAACATTCAGTACTTC
v_call: TRBV19; clone_size: -; d_call: -; j_call: TRBJ2-2; cdr3_aa: CASNTHGSTGELFF; cdr3_nt: TGTGCCAGTAACACCCATGGGAGCACCGGGGAGCTGTTTTTT
v_call: TRBV24-1; clone_size: -; d_call: TRBD1; j_call: TRBJ1-1; cdr3_aa: CATSVQGAWGTEAFF; cdr3_nt: TGTGCCACCAGTGTTCAGGGGGCCTGGGGAACTGAAGCTTTCTTT
v_call: TRBV7-9; clone_size: few; d_call: -; j_call: TRBJ2-1; cdr3_aa: CASSPSTGPYYNEQFF; cdr3_nt: TGTGCCAGCAGCCCCAGCACCGGACCCTATTACAATGAGCAGTTCTTC
v_call: TRBV6-5; clone_size: few; d_call: -; j_call: TRBJ1-6; cdr3_aa: CASSYERSSYNSPLHF; cdr3_nt: TGTGCCAGCAGTTACGAGCGGAGCTCCTATAATTCACCCCTCCACTTT
v_call: TRBV6-1; clone_size: many; d_call: -; j_call: TRBJ2-5; cdr3_aa: CASRPTSRTQYF; cdr3_nt: TGTGCCAGCAGGCCTACTAGCCGGACCCAGTACTTC
v_call: TRBV4-1; clone_size: few; d_call: -; j_call: TRBJ2-1; cdr3_aa: CASSQGRYGDEQFF; cdr3_nt: TGCGCCAGCAGCCAAGGTCGTTATGGCGATGAGCAGTTCTTC
v_call: TRBV4-2; clone_size: -; d_call: -; j_call: TRBJ2-1; cdr3_aa: CASGPGRRCCSYNEQFF; cdr3_nt: TGTGCCAGCGGCCCCGGGCGGCGGTGCTGCTCCTACAATGAGCAGTTCTTC
v_call: TRBV7-9; clone_size: many; d_call: -; j_call: TRBJ2-7; cdr3_aa: CASSLLASGLTYEQYF; cdr3_nt: TGTGCCAGCAGCTTACTGGCCTCAGGGTTGACCTACGAGCAGTACTTC
v_call: TRBV6-5; clone_size: many; d_call: TRBD1; j_call: TRBJ2-1; cdr3_aa: CASSYHTDRGQGQFF; cdr3_nt: TGTGCCAGCAGTTACCATACAGACAGGGGGCAGGGGCAGTTCTTC
v_call: TRBV28; clone_size: many; d_call: TRBD1; j_call: TRBJ1-1; cdr3_aa: CASSLKAAGGLTEAFF; cdr3_nt: TGTGCCAGCAGTTTAAAGGCGGCAGGGGGCCTCACTGAAGCTTTCTTT
v_call: TRBV20-1; clone_size: few; d_call: -; j_call: TRBJ2-6; cdr3_aa: CSASRTGISGANVLTF; cdr3_nt: TGCAGTGCCAGCCGAACAGGTATCTCTGGGGCCAACGTCCTGACTTTC
v_call: TRBV5-1; clone_size: -; d_call: -; j_call: TRBJ1-2; cdr3_aa: CASSSPSGPIYGYTF; cdr3_nt: TGCGCCAGCAGCTCTCCCTCCGGGCCTATCTATGGCTACACCTTC
v_call: TRBV7-9; clone_size: -; d_call: -; j_call: TRBJ1-1; cdr3_aa: CASSFRVGGRRTEAFF; cdr3_nt: TGTGCCAGCAGCTTTCGGGTCGGGGGGCGAAGGACTGAAGCTTTCTTT
v_call: TRBV27; clone_size: many; d_call: -; j_call: TRBJ1-5; cdr3_aa: CASSLLPGAPEEHF; cdr3_nt: TGTGCCAGCAGTTTATTACCAGGGGCCCCGGAGGAGCATTTT
v_call: TRBV5-1; clone_size: few; d_call: -; j_call: TRBJ2-1; cdr3_aa: CASSPSGRPWQQFF; cdr3_nt: TGCGCCAGCAGCCCCTCGGGCCGACCGTGGCAGCAGTTCTTC
v_call: TRBV4-3; clone_size: many; d_call: TRBD1; j_call: TRBJ1-5; cdr3_aa: CASSQGTGWNQPQHF; cdr3_nt: TGCGCCAGCAGCCAAGGGACAGGGTGGAATCAGCCCCAGCATTTT
v_call: TRBV6-1; clone_size: many; d_call: -; j_call: TRBJ1-6; cdr3_aa: CASSESGEVSPLHF; cdr3_nt: TGTGCCAGCAGTGAATCAGGGGAGGTTTCACCCCTCCACTTT
v_call: TRBV7-7; clone_size: -; d_call: -; j_call: TRBJ2-5; cdr3_aa: CASSLGETGPQETQYF; cdr3_nt: TGTGCTAGCAGCTTAGGCGAGACCGGGCCCCAAGAGACCCAGTACTTC
v_call: TRBV12-3/TRBV12-4; clone_size: many; d_call: -; j_call: TRBJ2-3; cdr3_aa: CATQVGMRTDTQYF; cdr3_nt: TGTGCCACCCAGGTAGGGATGCGCACAGATACGCAGTATTTT
v_call: TRBV18; clone_size: -; d_call: -; j_call: TRBJ1-6; cdr3_aa: CASSPRGLGDSPLHF; cdr3_nt: TGTGCCAGCTCACCAAGGGGACTAGGCGATTCACCCCTCCACTTT
v_call: TRBV6-5; clone_size: -; d_call: -; j_call: TRBJ2-7; cdr3_aa: CASSYKGQSSYEQYF; cdr3_nt: TGTGCCAGCAGTTACAAGGGTCAGAGCTCCTACGAGCAGTACTTC
v_call: TRBV5-1; clone_size: many; d_call: -; j_call: TRBJ2-1; cdr3_aa: CASSPTPLHNEQFF; cdr3_nt: TGCGCCAGCAGCCCTACCCCCCTCCACAATGAGCAGTTCTTC
v_call: TRBV12-3/TRBV12-4; clone_size: few; d_call: -; j_call: TRBJ2-5; cdr3_aa: CASSFFGAWVRETQYF; cdr3_nt: TGTGCCAGCAGTTTTTTTGGGGCGTGGGTCCGGGAGACCCAGTACTTC
v_call: TRBV7-9; clone_size: -; d_call: -; j_call: TRBJ2-2; cdr3_aa: CASSFPQSQEGTGELFF; cdr3_nt: TGTGCCAGCAGCTTCCCGCAGAGCCAGGAGGGAACCGGGGAGCTGTTTTTT
v_call: TRBV7-9; clone_size: -; d_call: -; j_call: TRBJ2-7; cdr3_aa: CATKLGDAYEQYF; cdr3_nt: TGTGCCACTAAACTAGGGGATGCCTACGAGCAGTACTTC
v_call: TRBV7-9; clone_size: many; d_call: -; j_call: TRBJ1-1; cdr3_aa: CASSQVSRNTEAFF; cdr3_nt: TGTGCCAGCAGCCAAGTTTCGAGGAACACTGAAGCTTTCTTT
v_call: TRBV5-1; clone_size: few; d_call: TRBD1; j_call: TRBJ2-3; cdr3_aa: CASSLSGGPPDTQYF; cdr3_nt: TGCGCCAGCAGCTTGTCAGGGGGTCCCCCAGATACGCAGTATTTT
v_call: TRBV14; clone_size: many; d_call: -; j_call: TRBJ2-7; cdr3_aa: CASSQGQTYEQYF; cdr3_nt: TGTGCCAGCAGCCAAGGGCAAACCTACGAGCAGTACTTC
v_call: TRBV28; clone_size: many; d_call: TRBD2; j_call: TRBJ2-5; cdr3_aa: CASSPQRLAKETQYF; cdr3_nt: TGTGCCAGCAGTCCACAACGACTAGCAAAGGAGACCCAGTACTTC
v_call: TRBV12-3/TRBV12-4; clone_size: many; d_call: -; j_call: TRBJ2-3; cdr3_aa: CASSLRTAPDTQYF; cdr3_nt: TGTGCCAGCAGTTTAAGGACAGCCCCAGATACGCAGTATTTT
v_call: TRBV6-2/TRBV6-3; clone_size: many; d_call: -; j_call: TRBJ1-5; cdr3_aa: CATGPENQPQHF; cdr3_nt: TGTGCCACCGGCCCCGAAAATCAGCCCCAGCATTTT